The clone carrying this TCR beta chain was observed a few times. These data come from a study of control samples from healthy donors and cancer patients. V was clipped by 0 bases and J by 6 bases, with 19 bases between them. Germline V gives CDR1 SGDLS, CDR2 YYNGEE. The CDR3 totals 16 residues. The assay was immunoSEQ multiplex PCR, and TCRdb's table has in-frame clones only and misses some. The data contain fewer than 200,000 clones, around nine tenths of them singletons. Sequencing was carried out using blood. The sequence derives from a woman younger than 45 in good health. The chain has TRBV9 and TRBJ2-7; D gene uncertain. The CDR3 region is CASSVGQNRINLEQYF. The CDR3 nucleotides are TGTGCCAGCAGCGTAGGTCAGAATCGGATCAATCTCGAGCAGTACTTC. The full variable domain, its missing parts supplied by reference TRBV9 and TRBJ2-7, is DSGVTQTPKHLITATGQRVTLRCSPRSGDLSVYWYQQSLDQGLQFLIQYYNGEERAKGNILERFSAQQFPDLHSELNLSSLELGDSALYFCASSVGQNRINLEQYFGPGTRLTVT.